This TCR beta chain was sequenced during a study of T cell responses to AZD1222 COVID-19 vaccine. Sequencing was performed with immunoSEQ multiplex PCR; in TCRdb, only in-frame clones are kept and a portion is missing. The sample lists 90,000 to 120,000 clones; around 92% were seen once. Looked up from germline, CDR1 is SNHLY and CDR2 is FYNNEI. CDR3 size: 13 residues. J lost 3 bases, V lost 7 bases, and 4 bases had no gene match. This clone was observed a single time. The target antigen is unknown. Broader study findings: There were repertoire samples only from the period after the peak T cell response.

The source of this sequence is an adult in good health. The sample here was peripheral blood, taken on day 0 of AZD1222 vaccination. The J gene is TRBJ1-2, the V gene TRBV2; 8 bases fit TRBD1. CDR3 protein: CASKGQGHYGYTF. The CDR3 nucleotides read TGTGCCAGCAAAGGACAGGGACACTATGGCTACACCTTC.